This T cell receptor beta chain emerged from a study of CD8+CD57+ T cells in acquired aplastic anemia. Sequencing involved patients with CD8+CD57+ cell expansion previously shown by flow cytometry. Patients were therapy-naive when their blood was sampled. A word on this clonotype: A read error may account for a junction end that differs from germline.

CDR1 KGHSH and CDR2 LQKENI come from the germline V gene. The CDR3 loop spans 15 amino acids. CDR3 and TCR beta VDJ profiling relied on a genomic DNA template. Each CDR3 protein gets one entry after TCRdb re-called the reads with MiXCR. The sample lists under 350,000 distinct CDR3 sequences, 45% to 65% occurring once. The chain joins TRBV18 to TRBJ1-2, with a possible D match to TRBD1 (5 bases). This TCR was sampled from a human donor with aplastic anemia. Sequenced material: sorted CD4+, CD8+, or CD8+CD57+ T cells (not recorded which) from PBMCs. The CDR3 bases are TGTGCCAGCTCACCGAACGGAGGGACGGGCTTGGGCTATACCTTC. It codes for CASSPNGGTGLGYTF.